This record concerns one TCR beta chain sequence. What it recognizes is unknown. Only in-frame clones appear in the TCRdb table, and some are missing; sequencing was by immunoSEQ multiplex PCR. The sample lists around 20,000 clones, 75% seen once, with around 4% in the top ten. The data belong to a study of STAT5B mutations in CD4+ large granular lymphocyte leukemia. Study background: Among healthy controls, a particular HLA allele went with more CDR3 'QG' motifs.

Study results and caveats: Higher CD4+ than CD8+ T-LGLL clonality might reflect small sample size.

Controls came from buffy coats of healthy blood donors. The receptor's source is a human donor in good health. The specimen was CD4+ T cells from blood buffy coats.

The CDR3 DNA follows: TGTGCCAGCAGTGAAAGGAGTCTGGGATTAAACATTCAGTACTTC. Translating gives CASSERSLGLNIQYF. This chain uses TRBV2 with TRBJ2-4, with D uncertain. CDR3 length: 15 amino acids. The ends were cut back, 2 bases at V and 6 bases at J, with 14 bases in the middle. Germline V gene lookup returns CDR1 SNHLY and CDR2 FYNNEI.